This T cell receptor beta chain was sequenced during a study of T cell changes during pregnancy in multiple sclerosis. Produced via immunoSEQ multiplex PCR; TCRdb's table is partial and in-frame only. The sample gives more than 80,000 clones, approximately 92% of which show up once; about 1.5% is in the top ten. The CDR3 has 16 amino acids. Germline CDR1 is MNHNS and CDR2 is SASEGT. The V gene end was trimmed by 2 bases and the J gene end by 2 bases; junction bases not matched to a gene: 7. The chain couples TRBV6-1 to TRBJ2-7; TRBD2 matches at 9 bases. The receptor's source is a female donor with multiple sclerosis, enrolled in a pregnancy study. The specimen was peripheral blood, collected in the first trimester of pregnancy. The CDR3 sequence: CASSERRAGGTYEQYF. The DNA for the CDR3 is TGTGCCAGCAGTGAACGGAGAGCGGGAGGCACCTACGAGCAGTACTTC.